The 25 T cell receptor beta chains below all came from one sample that was sequenced in a study of vaccination and CD4 T cells after COVID-19. The Oncomine TCR Beta short-read assay generated sequence data from the DNA of cultured CD4+ T cells. A single record per CDR3 protein comes from TCRdb applying MiXCR to the PCR reads. Among some 20,000 distinct CDR3 sequences, 40% were seen once, and the ten largest hold approximately 10%. These TCRs' antigens remain unknown. The treatment was: roughly 10-day PBMC culture with coronavirus spike peptide pools or control peptides (ViraFEST assay). The source was CD4+ T cells from blood, cultured in vitro, collected after SARS-CoV-2 vaccination. These receptors came from a human donor who had recovered from COVID-19.

The V gene is TRBV6-1, the J gene TRBJ2-7, with 11 bases lining up with TRBD1. The trim removed 6 bases at V and 0 bases at J, leaving 7 bases unmatched. CDR3 length: 16 residues. CDR1 and CDR2 from the germline V gene are MNHNS and SASEGT. CDR3 in amino acids: CASRLRTGGSSYEQYF. The CDR3 coding sequence is TGTGCCAGCAGACTGAGGACAGGGGGCAGCTCCTACGAGCAGTACTTC.

The chain employs TRBV15 and TRBJ1-1; D is possibly TRBD1 (5 bases). The CDR3 loop spans 16 amino acids. Germline CDR1 LNHNV, CDR2 YYDKDF (reference sequence). V gave up 3 bases and J gave up 3 bases, with 17 bases separating them. The CDR3 coding sequence is TGTGCCACCAGCAGGGGATTTAACCTGGGGGACACTGAAGCTTTCTTT. Protein product: CATSRGFNLGDTEAFF.

Turning to this clonotype: One end of the junction varies from germline; a read error may be responsible. The chain uses TRBV6-1 and TRBJ1-2; maybe TRBD1 (6 bases). This CDR3 region has 10 residues. CDR1 is MNHNS, CDR2 SASEGT, per germline. CDR3 sequence (DNA): TGTGCCCGCAGTGAACTAACAGGGTCCTTC. Translation: CARSELTGSF.

The genes are TRBV20-1 and TRBJ1-2, with D unresolved. V was pared by 1 base and J by 0 bases, with 12 bases between. The CDR3 has 15 residues. CDR1 is DFQATT and CDR2 is SNEGSKA in the germline V gene (reference sequence). The CDR3 loop reads CSARVAGVANYGYTF. CDR3 in DNA: TGCAGTGCTAGAGTGGCCGGAGTAGCTAACTATGGCTACACCTTC.

There are a few counts of this clonotype. This chain uses TRBV6-1 with TRBJ2-5, with 8 bases fitting TRBD2. The CDR3 length is 15 residues. Trimming at V came to 6 bases and at J to 4 bases, leaving 10 bases not matched to a gene. Germline-derived CDR1 and CDR2 are MNHNS and SASEGT. The CDR3 nucleotides read TGTGCCAGCAGCCCCCCAACGGGAGGGTCAGAGACCCAGTACTTC. Residues: CASSPPTGGSETQYF.

The chain is built from TRBV29-1 and TRBJ2-5, with 7 bases identical to TRBD1. There are 12 residues in the CDR3. Germline CDR1 reads SQVTM; CDR2 reads ANQGSEA. V shed 7 bases and J 4 bases; nucleotides not matched to a gene: 6. CDR3 sequence reads: CSARQGLETQYF. In nucleotides, the CDR3 is TGCAGCGCCCGACAGGGTTTAGAGACCCAGTACTTC.

Relative to its sample, this clonotype is medium-sized. The chain has TRBV28 and TRBJ2-2, with TRBD2 matching 11 bases. Germline lookup yields CDR1 MDHEN and CDR2 SYDVKM. After removal of 6 bases from V and 3 bases from J, the junction contained 3 bases not matched to a gene. The CDR3 runs 15 residues. The CDR3 DNA follows: TGTGCCAGCAGGAGACTAGCGGGATACACCGGGGAGCTGTTTTTT. This translates into CASRRLAGYTGELFF.

The chain uses TRBV12-3 or TRBV12-4 and TRBJ2-1; D gene ambiguous. The CDR3 covers 13 residues. The V end lost 7 bases, the J end lost 8 bases, and 15 bases lay between the germline ends. This chain's CDR3 is CASTLGGLHEQFF. The CDR3 nucleotides are TGTGCCAGCACCTTGGGTGGGTTGCATGAGCAGTTCTTC.

V and J are TRBV24-1 and TRBJ2-5; TRBD2 is a possible D gene (6 bases). CDR3 size: 13 residues. Germline loops: CDR1 KGHDR, CDR2 SFDVKD. Trimming pared 6 bases from V and 7 bases from J, leaving 14 bases between. CDR3 loop: CATSLGGTGTQYF. CDR3 DNA sequence: TGTGCCACCAGTTTGGGGGGAACAGGGACCCAGTACTTC.

This chain connects TRBV20-1 to TRBJ1-6; 8 positions agree with TRBD1. The germline CDR1 and CDR2 sequences are DFQATT and SNEGSKA (reference sequence). With V trimmed by 2 bases and J by 8 bases, 2 bases remained unmatched. CDR3 size: 13 residues. CDR3 residues: CSARSTGDSPLHF. The CDR3 DNA sequence: TGCAGTGCTAGATCGACAGGGGATTCACCCCTCCACTTT.

The V and J genes are TRBV5-4 and TRBJ2-7; tentative D call: TRBD1 (6 bases). CDR3 length: 13 amino acids. Deletions cut 4 bases from V and 7 bases from J, with 15 bases between. CDR1 and CDR2 from the germline V gene are SGHNT and YYREEE (reference sequence). The CDR3, as DNA: TGTGCCAGCAGCCAGACAGGTGTGGGTGAGCAGTACTTC. Its translation: CASSQTGVGEQYF.

The V gene is TRBV6-1, the J gene TRBJ1-2, with 9 bases identical to TRBD1. The junction had 9 bases not matched to a gene; V was cut back by 5 bases and J by 5 bases. The CDR3 loop spans 15 amino acids. Germline V gene lookup returns CDR1 MNHNS and CDR2 SASEGT. The CDR3 DNA reads as TGTGCCAGCAGTCTCTATTCGACAGGGGGGTATGGCTACACCTTC. Amino acid sequence: CASSLYSTGGYGYTF.

The chain has TRBV29-1 and TRBJ2-7; a possible D gene is TRBD2 (5 bases). CDR3 length equals 14 residues. V shed 5 bases and J shed 3 bases, with 17 bases lying between them. CDR1 and CDR2 from the germline V gene are SQVTM and ANQGSEA. This CDR3 reads CSVSRLIGGYEQYF. DNA for the CDR3: TGCAGCGTTTCGAGGTTGATCGGAGGCTACGAGCAGTACTTC.

This clonotype came up a few times. J is TRBJ2-7 and V is TRBV11-3, with D unclear. The CDR3 consists of 11 residues. Germline V CDR1 and CDR2: SGHNT, YENEEA. V shed 5 bases and J shed 6 bases, with 8 bases lying between them. The CDR3: CASSLLREQYF. The CDR3 DNA sequence: TGTGCCAGCAGCCTCCTCCGCGAGCAGTACTTC.

The CDR3 DNA reads TGTGCCAGCAGTTTATACTTCGGGGCCGACTCCTACGAGCAGTACTTC. This gives the protein CASSLYFGADSYEQYF. V usage is TRBV27 and J usage is TRBJ2-7; D possibly uses TRBD1 or TRBD2 (5 bases each). Trimming removed 1 base from V and 0 bases from J, with 13 bases in between. This CDR3 comprises 16 residues. Germline V gene sequence: CDR1 MNHEY, CDR2 SMNVEV (reference sequence).

The chain's CDR3 is CASSTGDRGSGNTIYF. CDR3 nucleotides: TGTGCCAGCAGCACGGGGGACAGGGGCTCTGGAAACACCATATATTTT. V gene TRBV7-8 combines with J gene TRBJ1-3, with 10 bases fitting TRBD1. CDR3 length: 16 residues. The V gene end was trimmed by 5 bases and the J gene end by 0 bases; junction bases not matched to a gene: 4. Germline loops: CDR1 SGHVS, CDR2 FQNEAQ.

This clonotype was counted only a few times. The chain couples TRBV6-5 to TRBJ1-2; weak D call: TRBD1 (6 bases). The CDR3 spans 14 residues. Germline assignment: CDR1 MNHEY and CDR2 SVGAGI. Trimming shortened V by 4 bases and J by 0 bases, and 9 bases separated the two germline ends. The CDR3 coding sequence is TGTGCCAGCAGTTCTACAGGGTCTAACTATGGCTACACCTTC. Protein product: CASSSTGSNYGYTF.

V usage is TRBV7-6 and J usage is TRBJ2-7; 10 bases match TRBD2. Germline assignment: CDR1 SGHVS and CDR2 FNYEAQ. CDR3 size: 16 residues. Germline trimming cut 5 bases from V and 6 bases from J; bases unmatched to any gene: 13. This chain's CDR3 is CASSPRGASGSAEQYF. CDR3 sequence (DNA): TGTGCCAGCAGCCCAAGAGGAGCTAGCGGGAGTGCCGAGCAGTACTTC.

This clonotype occurred a few times. J is TRBJ2-6 and V is TRBV20-1; D is uncertain. The V gene's germline CDR1 is DFQATT and CDR2 SNEGSKA (reference sequence). V lost 3 bases, J lost 2 bases, and 5 bases lay in between. CDR3 length: 13 amino acids. CDR3 nucleotide sequence: TGCAGTGCTAGTTCGCCTGGGGCCAACGTCCTGACTTTC. The encoded protein is CSASSPGANVLTF.

V usage is TRBV6-5 and J usage is TRBJ2-6; D uncertain. Looked up from germline, CDR1 is MNHEY and CDR2 is SVGAGI. The CDR3 covers 15 residues. The V and J ends lost 2 bases and 1 base respectively, with 6 bases between them. The DNA for the CDR3 is TGTGCCAGCAGTTACGTGGGGTCTGGGGCCAACGTCCTGACTTTC. Translated: CASSYVGSGANVLTF.

V is TRBV27 and J is TRBJ2-2, with D unclear. Germline V gene lookup returns CDR1 MNHEY and CDR2 SMNVEV (reference sequence). V gave up 5 bases and J gave up 6 bases, with 7 bases separating them. The CDR3 length is 12 residues. The CDR3 is CASSHHAGELFF. DNA for the CDR3: TGTGCCAGCAGTCATCACGCCGGGGAGCTGTTTTTT.

This clonotype has more than one count but fewer than ten. This rearrangement joins TRBV2 to TRBJ2-7, with unresolved D. Germline V gene data show CDR1 as SNHLY and CDR2 as FYNNEI. V gave up 3 bases and J gave up 3 bases, with 6 bases separating them. This CDR3 region has 12 residues. The DNA of the CDR3 is TGTGCCAGCAGTGATTCGATCTACGAGCAGTACTTC. Its translation is CASSDSIYEQYF.

The chain recombines TRBV28 with TRBJ1-5, with D hard to call. The V gene lost 3 bases and the J gene lost 0 bases, with 18 bases spanning the gap. The V gene's germline CDR1 is MDHEN and CDR2 SYDVKM. The CDR3 loop spans 18 amino acids. The DNA for the CDR3 is TGTGCCAGCAGTTTGAGGTGGCCTCAACGCGATAGCAATCAGCCCCAGCATTTT. Encoded protein: CASSLRWPQRDSNQPQHF. Combining the CDR3 with reference TRBV28 and TRBJ1-5 gives the whole variable domain DVKVTQSSRYLVKRTGEKVFLECVQDMDHENMFWYRQDPGLGLRLIYFSYDVKMKEKGDIPEGYSVSREKKERFSLILESASTNQTSMYLCASSLRWPQRDSNQPQHFGDGTRLSIL.

The J gene is TRBJ1-5, the V gene TRBV28; 8 bases map to TRBD1. The length of the CDR3 is 16 residues. Germline lookup yields CDR1 MDHEN and CDR2 SYDVKM. The junction had 10 bases not matched to a gene; V was cut back by 3 bases and J by 6 bases. The DNA for the CDR3 is TGTGCCAGCAGTTTCGTGGACAGGGTAAAAGGTCAGCCCCAGCATTTT. Its translation: CASSFVDRVKGQPQHF.

In its sample, this clonotype was seen a few times. The chain recombines TRBV7-7 with TRBJ2-5; 9 bases agree with TRBD2. The CDR3 covers 15 residues. CDR1 is SSHAT and CDR2 is FNYEAQ in the germline V gene (reference sequence). With V trimmed by 2 bases and J by 4 bases, 5 bases remained unmatched. CDR3 bases: TGTGCCAGCAGCTTATTAGCGGGAGAAGGAGAGACCCAGTACTTC. Its translation is CASSLLAGEGETQYF.